This T cell receptor (beta chain) is from a study of metastatic and nonmetastatic thyroid tumors. This clone has only a few counts. In the original processing: The study built a papillary thyroid cancer distant-metastasis classifier from CDR3 differences across clinicopathological groups. TCRdb re-clonotyped the PCR reads via MiXCR. Here the V and J calls rest on TCRdb's processing, not on the authors' analysis. This sample has more than 40,000 clones, with less than 4.5% found just once. No treatment had been given to any patient before thyroid surgery. This clonotype was obtained from a female donor with papillary thyroid cancer or a benign thyroid nodule (not recorded which). Some clones in this sample may be carry-over from other donors' samples. Input material: blood.

CDR3 nucleotide sequence: TGTGCCACCAGTGACCCTGCCACCAACTATGGCTACACCTTC. This gives the protein CATSDPATNYGYTF. This chain links TRBV24-1 with TRBJ1-2; no definite D call. The CDR3 is 14 amino acids. In germline, CDR1 is KGHDR, CDR2 SFDVKD. V was cut by 4 bases and J by 2 bases, with 10 bases left in between.